Listed here are 23 T cell receptor beta chains from one sample, sequenced in a study of post-analysis software for immune sequencing data. Points from the study as a whole: TRBV5-6, TRBV5-1 and TRBV20-1 were among about 5 TRBV segments more frequent in patients than controls.

Prepared libraries of TCR beta cDNA carried unique molecular identifiers. TCRdb processed the PCR reads anew with MiXCR; each CDR3 protein has one entry. The table lists approximately 770,000 distinct CDR3 sequences, 46% of them singletons, with 4.9% in the top ten. Their cognate antigens are unknown. Sequences were obtained from blood. The receptors were sampled from a girl aged 10 to 17 with multiple sclerosis.

The chain couples TRBV27 to TRBJ2-1, with D hard to call. This CDR3 is built from 11 residues. Between the trimmed V and J ends, which lost 6 bases and 8 bases, there was a span of 8 bases. Germline CDR1 MNHEY, CDR2 SMNVEV (reference sequence). The CDR3 is CASSFLDEQFF. The DNA of the CDR3 is TGTGCCAGCAGCTTTCTGGATGAGCAGTTCTTC.

This clonotype was seen only once. The genes are TRBV6-2 or TRBV6-3 and TRBJ2-1, with TRBD2 matching over 11 bases. J was trimmed by 0 bases and V by 2 bases; bases with no gene match: 12. In germline, CDR1 is MNHEY, CDR2 SVGEGT. The CDR3 has 20 amino acids. This CDR3 is CASSYSVLAGGLSSYNEQFF. Written as DNA, the CDR3 is TGTGCCAGCAGTTACAGTGTTCTAGCGGGAGGCCTGAGCTCCTACAATGAGCAGTTCTTC.

This sequence joins TRBV30 and TRBJ2-1; TRBD2 matches at 8 bases. With V trimmed by 5 bases and J by 9 bases, 12 bases remained unmatched. CDR1 is GTSNPN, CDR2 SVGIG, per germline (reference sequence). The CDR3 covers 14 residues. CDR3 residues: CAWGISGITGEQFF. CDR3 in DNA: TGTGCCTGGGGCATTAGCGGGATCACCGGTGAGCAGTTCTTC.

The count of this clonotype is one. V usage is TRBV6-1 and J usage is TRBJ2-3; TRBD1 matches 9 bases. J was trimmed by 3 bases and V by 8 bases; bases with no gene match: 12. Germline V gives CDR1 MNHNS, CDR2 SASEGT. CDR3 length equals 16 residues. CDR3 DNA: TGTGCCAGCGGCCCCCGGACAGGGGCGCTGACAGATACGCAGTATTTT. Its translation is CASGPRTGALTDTQYF.

This clonotype was counted ten times or more. Germline and junction disagree at one end, which may indicate a read error. The rearrangement uses TRBV20-1 and TRBJ2-5; 7 bases are shared with TRBD2. There are 14 residues in the CDR3. CDR1 is DFQATT, CDR2 SNEGSKA, per germline (reference sequence). The CDR3 nucleotides are TGCAGTGCCAGAGGCACTAGCGAACAAGAGACCCAGTACTTC. Translated, it gives CSARGTSEQETQYF.

The V and J genes are TRBV12-5 and TRBJ1-5; D possibly corresponds to TRBD1 (6 bases). V was clipped by 2 bases and J by 7 bases, with 18 bases between them. The germline CDR1 and CDR2 sequences are LGHNT and FRNRAP. The CDR3 spans 16 residues. DNA for the CDR3: TGTGCTAGTGGTTTGCTAAACGAGGGGGTAGGGCAGCCCCAGCATTTT. This encodes CASGLLNEGVGQPQHF.

V usage is TRBV6-1 and J usage is TRBJ1-1, with TRBD1 matching over 11 bases. CDR3 length: 17 amino acids. The trim removed 10 bases at V and 4 bases at J, leaving 17 bases unmatched. The V gene's germline CDR1 is MNHNS and CDR2 SASEGT. DNA of the CDR3: TGTGCCACCGCCGGGACAGGGGGGCCCCAGAGTCTCACTGAAGCTTTCTTT. This encodes CATAGTGGPQSLTEAFF.

This clonotype was seen many times. The chain is built from TRBV28 and TRBJ2-7; D possibly corresponds to TRBD2 (7 bases). This CDR3 comprises 16 residues. CDR1 and CDR2 (germline): MDHEN, SYDVKM. The V and J ends lost 7 bases and 1 base respectively, with 20 bases between them. CDR3 coding DNA: TGTGCCAGCACCCCGGGGGGCGGATACCTTTCCTACGAGCAGTACTTC. Translating it yields CASTPGGGYLSYEQYF.

This clonotype showed up just a few times. The chain couples TRBV15 to TRBJ2-7, with 8 positions matching TRBD1. Germline-derived CDR1 and CDR2 are LNHNV and YYDKDF (reference sequence). This CDR3 is built from 15 residues. Losses at the gene ends were 0 bases for V and 7 bases for J; bases not matched to a gene: 8. CDR3 residues: CATSRDRRGLWEQYF. CDR3 DNA sequence: TGTGCCACCAGCAGAGATCGCAGGGGGCTTTGGGAGCAGTACTTC.

This clonotype was found a few times. This chain joins TRBV29-1 and TRBJ1-2; D unresolved. The germline CDR1 and CDR2 sequences are SQVTM and ANQGSEA. Trimming removed 6 bases at V and 4 bases at J, with 12 bases between. The length of the CDR3 is 12 residues. DNA for the CDR3: TGCAGCGTCGAGGGAATCTCCTATGGCTACACCTTC. It yields the protein CSVEGISYGYTF.

The chain employs TRBV28 and TRBJ2-5; 7 bases line up with TRBD1. Germline CDR1 reads MDHEN; CDR2 reads SYDVKM. The CDR3 is 13 amino acids. J was trimmed by 0 bases and V by 6 bases; bases with no gene match: 1. The CDR3, as DNA: TGTGCCAGCAGACAGGGGCACCAAGAGACCCAGTACTTC. It specifies CASRQGHQETQYF.

V is TRBV6-2 or TRBV6-3 and J is TRBJ2-3; maybe TRBD1 (5 bases). CDR1 is MNHEY, CDR2 SVGEGT, per germline. The CDR3 has 17 amino acids. The V end lost 0 bases, the J end lost 10 bases, and 23 bases lay between the germline ends. DNA for the CDR3: TGTGCCAGCAGTTACTCGAGAGCCCTCGTAGGGGCGTCGGCGCAGTATTTT. Protein sequence: CASSYSRALVGASAQYF.

The chain couples TRBV20-1 to TRBJ2-3, with TRBD1 matching 9 bases. This CDR3 contains 17 residues. J lost 1 base, V lost 6 bases, and 14 bases had no gene match. Per the germline V gene, CDR1 is DFQATT and CDR2 is SNEGSKA (reference sequence). The CDR3 reads CSATNPGQGMGTDTQYF. As DNA, the CDR3 is TGCAGTGCCACTAACCCAGGACAGGGGATGGGCACAGATACGCAGTATTTT.

A word on this clonotype: An end of the junction does not agree with germline; a read error may underlie this. The CDR3 loop is CASTELVAVQETQYF. DNA for the CDR3: TGTGCCAGCACTGAACTAGTAGCTGTCCAAGAGACCCAGTACTTC. The chain employs TRBV2 and TRBJ2-5, with a possible D match to TRBD2 (5 bases). The germline V gene encodes CDR1 SNHLY and CDR2 FYNNEI. The CDR3 is 15 amino acids.

With respect to this clonotype: Relative to the germline gene, one junction end is altered; a read error may explain this. The chain is built from TRBV25-1 and TRBJ1-3; D not resolved. The CDR3 sequence is 14 residues long. Germline V lookup: CDR1 MGHDK, CDR2 SYGVNS. CDR3 sequence reads: CVSSARTSGNTIYF. The CDR3 DNA is TGTGTCAGCAGTGCCAGGACCTCTGGAAACACCATATATTTT. Using reference TRBV25-1 and TRBJ1-3 for the parts outside the CDR3, the full variable domain is EADIYQTPRYLVIGTGKKITLECSQTMGHDKMYWYQQDPGMELHLIHYSYGVNSTEKGDLSSESTVSRIRTEHFPLTLESARPSHTSQYLCVSSARTSGNTIYFGEGSWLTVV.

The rearrangement links TRBV5-1 to TRBJ2-5, with 12 nucleotides matching TRBD2. Germline V CDR1 and CDR2: SGHRS, YFSETQ. The junction had 7 bases not matched to a gene; V was cut back by 0 bases and J by 4 bases. The CDR3 consists of 17 residues. The CDR3 here is CASSLGLAGGPVETQYF. In DNA form, the CDR3 reads TGCGCCAGCAGCTTGGGGCTAGCGGGAGGGCCGGTAGAGACCCAGTACTTC.

The CDR3: CASSYSQYTGELFF. Written as DNA, the CDR3 is TGTGCCAGCAGTTACTCCCAATACACCGGGGAGCTGTTTTTT. The V call is TRBV6-5, the J call TRBJ2-2; unclear D gene. This CDR3 comprises 14 residues. Trimming removed 0 bases from V and 3 bases from J, with 5 bases in between. Germline V gene lookup returns CDR1 MNHEY and CDR2 SVGAGI.

V usage is TRBV7-2 and J usage is TRBJ2-3; TRBD1 matches 7 bases. CDR3 length equals 14 residues. CDR1 is SGHTA, CDR2 FQGNSA, per germline. Germline trimming cut 1 base from V and 11 bases from J; bases unmatched to any gene: 9. CDR3: CASSLDSRDRLQYF. CDR3 DNA: TGTGCCAGCAGCTTAGATTCCAGGGACAGACTGCAGTATTTT.

V is TRBV24-1 and J is TRBJ1-1; no clear D gene. Germline CDR1 reads KGHDR; CDR2 reads SFDVKD. Between the trimmed V and J ends, which lost 4 bases and 7 bases, there was a span of 6 bases. This CDR3 is built from 11 residues. This CDR3 reads CATSDEGEAFF. The CDR3 DNA follows: TGTGCCACCAGTGACGAGGGTGAAGCTTTCTTT.

The CDR3 region has the DNA TGCAGCGCCACGGGGTCATCGGGGGCCAACGTCCTGACTTTC. Translated, it gives CSATGSSGANVLTF. The chain has TRBV29-1 and TRBJ2-6, with a weak D call TRBD2 (5 bases). V was trimmed by 7 bases and J by 4 bases, leaving 14 bases between them. CDR3 length: 14 amino acids. CDR1 is SQVTM, CDR2 ANQGSEA, per germline.

This clonotype showed up just a few times. The chain uses TRBV5-1 and TRBJ1-1; weak D call: TRBD1 (6 bases). Germline V CDR1 and CDR2: SGHRS, YFSETQ. V shed 4 bases and J shed 3 bases, with 13 bases lying between them. The CDR3 extends over 14 amino acids. CDR3 sequence (DNA): TGCGCCAGCAGCACGACAGGATTTGACACTGAAGCTTTCTTT. It yields the protein CASSTTGFDTEAFF. Together with reference TRBV5-1 and TRBJ1-1, the CDR3 gives the full variable domain: KAGVTQTPRYLIKTRGQQVTLSCSPISGHRSVSWYQQTPGQGLQFLFEYFSETQRNKGNFPGRFSGRQFSNSRSEMNVSTLELGDSALYLCASSTTGFDTEAFFGQGTRLTVV.

The sample holds a few counts of this clonotype. The rearrangement joins TRBV6-5 to TRBJ2-1; D gene unclear. Germline CDR1 MNHEY, CDR2 SVGAGI. The V gene lost 4 bases and the J gene lost 10 bases, with 17 bases spanning the gap. The CDR3 covers 14 residues. CDR3 nucleotides: TGTGCCAGCAGTTTCAGGAGCCCCGGGCAGGAGCAGTTCTTC. This sequence encodes CASSFRSPGQEQFF.

The CDR3 coding sequence is TGTGCCAGCAGTCAACAGGGGGTTCACTCTGGGGCCAACGTCCTGACTTTC. It is translated as CASSQQGVHSGANVLTF. The chain uses TRBV6-6 and TRBJ2-6, with 8 nucleotides matching TRBD1. This CDR3 has 17 amino acids. Trimming took 5 bases from V and 0 from J; bases not matched to a gene: 6. Germline CDR1 and CDR2: MNHNY and SVGAGI (reference sequence).